Sequencing of this T cell receptor beta chain was carried out in a study of identical twins. Study findings and constraints: Fewer insertions characterized abundant cord blood beta clonotypes, whereas memory repertoires showed none. Where beta out-of-frame sequences were concerned, excess twin sharing was weaker.

This clonotype was seen just once. Antigen specificity is unknown. TCRdb re-called the 5' RACE reads through MiXCR, storing one row per CDR3 protein. This table holds 450,000 to 500,000 distinct CDR3 sequences, roughly 13% found once. These records were also assigned to another study, of yellow fever vaccine responses in identical twins.

The clonotype was recovered from a young woman in good health. Sequenced material: CD4+ T cells sorted from blood.

Here the CDR3 reads CSASSSQGGYEQYF. DNA of the CDR3: TGCAGTGCTAGTTCAAGTCAGGGTGGTTACGAGCAGTACTTC. V usage is TRBV20-1 and J usage is TRBJ2-7; the D gene is possibly TRBD1 (5 bases). V was cut by 3 bases and J by 4 bases, with 16 bases left in between. Looked up from germline, CDR1 is DFQATT and CDR2 is SNEGSKA (reference sequence). The length of the CDR3 is 14 residues.